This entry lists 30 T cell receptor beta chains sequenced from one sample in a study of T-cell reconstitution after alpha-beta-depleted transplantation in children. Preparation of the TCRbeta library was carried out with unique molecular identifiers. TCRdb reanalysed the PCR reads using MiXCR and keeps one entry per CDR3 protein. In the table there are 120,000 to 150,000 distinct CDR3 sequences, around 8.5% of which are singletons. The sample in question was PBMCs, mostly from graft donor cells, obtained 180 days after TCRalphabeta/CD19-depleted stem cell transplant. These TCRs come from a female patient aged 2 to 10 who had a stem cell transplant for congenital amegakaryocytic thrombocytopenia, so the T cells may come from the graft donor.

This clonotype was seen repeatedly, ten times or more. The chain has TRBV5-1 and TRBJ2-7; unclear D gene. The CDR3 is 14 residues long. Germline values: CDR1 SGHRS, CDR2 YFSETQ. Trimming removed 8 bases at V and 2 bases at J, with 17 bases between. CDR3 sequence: CASAAATGAYEQYF. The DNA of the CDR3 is TGCGCCAGTGCAGCCGCAACCGGCGCCTACGAGCAGTACTTC.

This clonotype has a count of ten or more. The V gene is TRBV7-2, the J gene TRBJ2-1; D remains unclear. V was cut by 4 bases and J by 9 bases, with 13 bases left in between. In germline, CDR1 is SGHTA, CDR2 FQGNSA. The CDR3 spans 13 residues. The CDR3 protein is CASSYENFSEQFF. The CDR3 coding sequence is TGTGCCAGCAGCTACGAGAATTTCAGTGAGCAGTTCTTC.

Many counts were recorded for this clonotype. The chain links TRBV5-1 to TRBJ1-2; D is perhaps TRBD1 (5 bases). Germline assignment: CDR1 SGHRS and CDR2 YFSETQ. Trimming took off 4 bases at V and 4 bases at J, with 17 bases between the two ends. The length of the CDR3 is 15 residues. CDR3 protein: CASSVAGTRVYGYTF. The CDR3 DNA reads TGCGCCAGCAGCGTAGCAGGGACCCGGGTCTATGGCTACACCTTC.

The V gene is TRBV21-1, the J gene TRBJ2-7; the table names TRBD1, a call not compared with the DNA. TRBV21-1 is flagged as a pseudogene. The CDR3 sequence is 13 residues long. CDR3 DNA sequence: TGTGCCAGAACTTCCGACAGGGCCTACGAGCAGTACTTC. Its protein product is CARTSDRAYEQYF.

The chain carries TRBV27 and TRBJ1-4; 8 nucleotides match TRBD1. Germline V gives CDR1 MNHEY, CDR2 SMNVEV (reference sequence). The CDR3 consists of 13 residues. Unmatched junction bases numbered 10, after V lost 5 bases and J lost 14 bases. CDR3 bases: TGTGCCAGCAGTCCCTCAGGGGGCGGGGGGCTGTTTTTT. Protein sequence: CASSPSGGGGLFF.

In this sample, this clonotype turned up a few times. The CDR3 DNA reads TGTGCCAGCTCACCCAACGTTCAAGAGACCCAGTACTTC. Its protein is CASSPNVQETQYF. This chain connects TRBV18 to TRBJ2-5; D call uncertain. The germline gives CDR1 KGHSH, CDR2 LQKENI. Trimming removed 3 bases at V and 2 bases at J, with 7 bases between. The CDR3 extends over 13 amino acids.

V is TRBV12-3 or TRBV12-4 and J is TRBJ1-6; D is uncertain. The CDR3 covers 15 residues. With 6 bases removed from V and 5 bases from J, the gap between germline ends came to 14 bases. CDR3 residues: CASRARDQNNSPLHF. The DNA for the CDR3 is TGTGCCAGCAGGGCGAGGGATCAGAATAATTCACCCCTCCACTTT.

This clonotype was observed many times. CDR3 region: CASRPWTSGASTDTQYF. Written as DNA, the CDR3 is TGTGCCAGCAGACCTTGGACTAGCGGGGCGAGCACAGATACGCAGTATTTT. The chain joins TRBV6-2 or TRBV6-3 to TRBJ2-3, with TRBD2 identical over 12 bases. V was pared by 6 bases and J by 0 bases, with 7 bases of the junction left unmatched. There are 17 residues in the CDR3. Germline V gene data show CDR1 as MNHEY and CDR2 as SVGEGT.

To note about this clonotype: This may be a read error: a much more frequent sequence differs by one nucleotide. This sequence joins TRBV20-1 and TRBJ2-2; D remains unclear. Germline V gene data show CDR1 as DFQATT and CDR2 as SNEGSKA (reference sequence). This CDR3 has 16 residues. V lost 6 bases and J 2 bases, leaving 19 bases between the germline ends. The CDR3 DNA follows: TGCAGTGCCTGTGTTTTTAGAGATTTTAACACCGGGGAGCTGTTTTTT. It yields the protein CSACVFRDFNTGELFF.

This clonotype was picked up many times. CDR3 protein: CASKETAHSTDTQYF. The CDR3 DNA is TGTGCCAGCAAAGAGACAGCACATTCCACAGATACGCAGTATTTT. The chain has TRBV28 and TRBJ2-3, with D possibly matching TRBD1 (5 bases). There are 15 residues in the CDR3. V gave up 7 bases and J gave up 2 bases, with 16 bases separating them. Germline V lookup: CDR1 MDHEN, CDR2 SYDVKM.

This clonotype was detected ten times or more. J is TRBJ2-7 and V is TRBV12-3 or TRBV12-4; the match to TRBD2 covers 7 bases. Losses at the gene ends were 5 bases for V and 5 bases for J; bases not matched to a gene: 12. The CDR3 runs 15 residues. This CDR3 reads CASSTRKAGTDEQYF. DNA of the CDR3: TGTGCCAGCAGTACCAGGAAAGCGGGGACCGACGAGCAGTACTTC.

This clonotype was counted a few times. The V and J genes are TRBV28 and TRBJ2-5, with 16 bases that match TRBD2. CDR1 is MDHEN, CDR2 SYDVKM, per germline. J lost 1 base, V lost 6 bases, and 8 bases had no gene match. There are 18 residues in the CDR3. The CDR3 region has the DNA TGTGCCAGCAGGCCAGGGACTAGCGGGAGGGGGGGCCAAGAGACCCAGTACTTC. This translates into CASRPGTSGRGGQETQYF.

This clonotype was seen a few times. The CDR3 loop reads CASSLTGGSVPQDTQYF. In nucleotides, the CDR3 is TGCGCCAGCAGCTTGACAGGGGGCTCGGTACCACAAGATACGCAGTATTTT. V is TRBV5-1 and J is TRBJ2-3; 9 bases fit TRBD1. V lost 1 base and J lost 5; bases outside the gene matches: 11. Germline CDR1 reads SGHRS; CDR2 reads YFSETQ. The CDR3 is 17 residues long.

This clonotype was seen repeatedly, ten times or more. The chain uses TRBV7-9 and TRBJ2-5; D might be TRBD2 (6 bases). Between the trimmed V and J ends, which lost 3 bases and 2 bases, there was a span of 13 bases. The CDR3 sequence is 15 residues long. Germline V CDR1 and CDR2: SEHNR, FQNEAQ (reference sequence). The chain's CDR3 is CASSFGTGPQETQYF. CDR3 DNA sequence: TGTGCCAGCAGCTTTGGGACTGGACCACAAGAGACCCAGTACTTC.

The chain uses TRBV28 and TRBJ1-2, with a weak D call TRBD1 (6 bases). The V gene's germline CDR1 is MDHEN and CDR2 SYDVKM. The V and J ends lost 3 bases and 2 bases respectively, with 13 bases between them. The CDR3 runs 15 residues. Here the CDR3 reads CASSFGPGANYGYTF. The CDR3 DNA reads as TGTGCCAGCAGTTTCGGCCCGGGGGCGAACTATGGCTACACCTTC.

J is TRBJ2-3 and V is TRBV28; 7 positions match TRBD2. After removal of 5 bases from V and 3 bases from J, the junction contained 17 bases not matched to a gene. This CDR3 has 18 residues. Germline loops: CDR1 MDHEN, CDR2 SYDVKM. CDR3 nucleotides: TGTGCCAGCAGTCCCCACGGGCTAGCGGCGTTCACAACAGATACGCAGTATTTT. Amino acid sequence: CASSPHGLAAFTTDTQYF.

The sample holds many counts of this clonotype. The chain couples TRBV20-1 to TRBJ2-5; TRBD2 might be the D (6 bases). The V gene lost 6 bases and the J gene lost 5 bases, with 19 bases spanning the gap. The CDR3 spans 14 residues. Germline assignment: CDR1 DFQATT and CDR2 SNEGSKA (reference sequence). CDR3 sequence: CSARDQYGGETQYF. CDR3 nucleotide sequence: TGCAGTGCACGGGACCAGTATGGGGGGGAGACCCAGTACTTC.

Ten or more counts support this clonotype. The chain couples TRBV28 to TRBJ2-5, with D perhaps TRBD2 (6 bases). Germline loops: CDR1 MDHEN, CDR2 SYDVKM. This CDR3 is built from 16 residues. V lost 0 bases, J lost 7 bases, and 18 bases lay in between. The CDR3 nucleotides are TGTGCCAGCAGTTTATGGGGACTGGCACGGGTGGGGACCCAGTACTTC. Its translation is CASSLWGLARVGTQYF.

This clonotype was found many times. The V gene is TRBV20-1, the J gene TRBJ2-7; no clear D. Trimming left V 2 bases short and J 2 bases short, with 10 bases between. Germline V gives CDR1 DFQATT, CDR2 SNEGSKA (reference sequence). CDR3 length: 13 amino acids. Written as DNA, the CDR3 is TGCAGTGCTAGAAAGGACGGACCCTACGAGCAGTACTTC. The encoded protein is CSARKDGPYEQYF.

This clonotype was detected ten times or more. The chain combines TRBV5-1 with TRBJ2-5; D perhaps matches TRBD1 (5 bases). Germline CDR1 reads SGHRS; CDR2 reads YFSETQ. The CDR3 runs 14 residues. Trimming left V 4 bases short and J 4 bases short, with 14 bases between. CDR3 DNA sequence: TGCGCCAGCAGCACAGGACGTGGAAGAGAGACCCAGTACTTC. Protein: CASSTGRGRETQYF. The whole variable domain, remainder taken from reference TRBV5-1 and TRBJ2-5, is KAGVTQTPRYLIKTRGQQVTLSCSPISGHRSVSWYQQTPGQGLQFLFEYFSETQRNKGNFPGRFSGRQFSNSRSEMNVSTLELGDSALYLCASSTGRGRETQYFGPGTRLLVL.

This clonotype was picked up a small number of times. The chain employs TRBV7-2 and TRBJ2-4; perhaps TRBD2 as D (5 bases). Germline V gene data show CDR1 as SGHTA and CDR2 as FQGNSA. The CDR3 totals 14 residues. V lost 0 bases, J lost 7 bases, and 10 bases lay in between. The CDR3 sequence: CASSLASGGNIQYF. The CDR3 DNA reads TGTGCCAGCAGCTTAGCAAGTGGAGGCAACATTCAGTACTTC.

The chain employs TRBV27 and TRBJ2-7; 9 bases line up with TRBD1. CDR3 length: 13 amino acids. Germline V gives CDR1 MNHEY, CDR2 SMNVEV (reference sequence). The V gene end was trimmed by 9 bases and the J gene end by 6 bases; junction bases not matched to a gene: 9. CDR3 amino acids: CASPGQGVGEQYF. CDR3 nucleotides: TGTGCCAGTCCGGGACAGGGCGTCGGCGAGCAGTACTTC.

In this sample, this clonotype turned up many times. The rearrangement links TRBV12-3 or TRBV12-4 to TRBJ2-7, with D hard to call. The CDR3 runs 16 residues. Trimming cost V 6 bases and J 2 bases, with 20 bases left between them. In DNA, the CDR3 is TGTGCCAGCAGCCGCATGGCCCTTATCACGGCCTACGAGCAGTACTTC. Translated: CASSRMALITAYEQYF.

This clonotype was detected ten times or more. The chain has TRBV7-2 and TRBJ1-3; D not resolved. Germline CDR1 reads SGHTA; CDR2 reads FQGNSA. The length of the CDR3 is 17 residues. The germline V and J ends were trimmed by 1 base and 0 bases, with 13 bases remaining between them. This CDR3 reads CASSLVRTSGSGNTIYF. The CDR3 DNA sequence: TGTGCCAGCAGCTTAGTTCGTACGTCAGGCTCTGGAAACACCATATATTTT.

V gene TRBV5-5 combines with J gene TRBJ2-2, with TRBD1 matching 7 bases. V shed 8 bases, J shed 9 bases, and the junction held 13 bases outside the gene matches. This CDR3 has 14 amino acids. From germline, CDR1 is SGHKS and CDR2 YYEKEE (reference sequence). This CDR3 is CARSQGQTRRELFF. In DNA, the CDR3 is TGTGCCAGGAGCCAGGGACAGACCCGCCGGGAGCTGTTTTTT.

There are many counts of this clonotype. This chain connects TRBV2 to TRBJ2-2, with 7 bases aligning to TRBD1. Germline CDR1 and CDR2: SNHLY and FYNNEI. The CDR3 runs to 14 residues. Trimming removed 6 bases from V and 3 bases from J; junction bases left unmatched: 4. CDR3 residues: CASSADRDTGELFF. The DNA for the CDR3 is TGTGCCAGCAGCGCAGACAGGGACACCGGGGAGCTGTTTTTT.

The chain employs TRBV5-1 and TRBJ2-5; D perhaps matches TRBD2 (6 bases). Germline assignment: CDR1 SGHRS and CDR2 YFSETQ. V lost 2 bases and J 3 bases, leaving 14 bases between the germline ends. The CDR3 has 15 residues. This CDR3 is CASSLWSGGKETQYF. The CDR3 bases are TGCGCCAGCAGCTTATGGTCTGGCGGGAAAGAGACCCAGTACTTC.

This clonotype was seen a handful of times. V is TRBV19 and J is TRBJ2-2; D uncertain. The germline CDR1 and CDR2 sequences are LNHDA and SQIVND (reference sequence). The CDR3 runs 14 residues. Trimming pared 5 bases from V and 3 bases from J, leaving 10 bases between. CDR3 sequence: CASSLYIDTGELFF. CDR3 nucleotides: TGTGCCAGTAGTCTTTACATCGACACCGGGGAGCTGTTTTTT.

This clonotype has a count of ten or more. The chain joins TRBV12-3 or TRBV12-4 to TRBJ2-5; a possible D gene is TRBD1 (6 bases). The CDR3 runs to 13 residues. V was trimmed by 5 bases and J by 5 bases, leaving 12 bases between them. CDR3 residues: CASSNDRRETQYF. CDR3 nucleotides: TGTGCCAGCAGTAACGACAGGCGGGAGACCCAGTACTTC.

The chain's CDR3 is CATSRAIRGQETQYF. For the CDR3, the DNA is TGTGCCACCAGCAGGGCGATCAGGGGCCAAGAGACCCAGTACTTC. The chain combines TRBV15 with TRBJ2-5; possible D gene TRBD1, 6 bases. The V gene lost 3 bases and the J gene lost 1 base, with 12 bases spanning the gap. This CDR3 is built from 15 residues. The germline CDR1 and CDR2 sequences are LNHNV and YYDKDF (reference sequence).